The 4 T cell receptor beta chains presented below share a single source sample, sequenced in a study of beta chain features in type 1 diabetes. The study reverse transcribed the entire isolated RNA, so it sequenced expressed TCRB transcripts. Method: immunoSEQ multiplex PCR; TCRdb's copy keeps in-frame clones and lacks some. The table lists 850,000 to 900,000 clones, about 17% of them singletons. The sequenced sample was naive CD4+ T cells from blood. All receptors come from a woman aged 18-35 years in good health.

In regard to this clone: Other DNA sequences from this sample encode an identical CDR3 as well. This chain connects TRBV7-2 to TRBJ2-7; TRBD1 might be the D (5 bases). CDR3 length: 15 residues. V was trimmed by 1 base and J by 4 bases, leaving 14 bases between them. Germline V gene data show CDR1 as SGHTA and CDR2 as FQGNSA. In DNA form, the CDR3 reads TGTGCCAGCAGCTTAGGAACAGGCCTGGCTTACGAGCAGTACTTC. Its translation: CASSLGTGLAYEQYF.

This clone has only a few counts. This sequence joins TRBV21-1 and TRBJ2-7; TRBD1 is taken as the D call from the table, unchecked against the DNA. TRBV21-1 has pseudogene status. The CDR3 consists of 13 residues. The CDR3 here is CASSRGTVYEQYF. The CDR3 DNA reads as TGTGCCAGCAGCAGAGGGACAGTTTACGAGCAGTACTTC.

This clone has only a few counts. This chain joins TRBV29-1 and TRBJ2-1; D remains ambiguous. V lost 4 bases, J lost 8 bases, and 9 bases lay in between. The length of the CDR3 is 11 residues. CDR1 and CDR2 (germline): SQVTM, ANQGSEA. This chain's CDR3 is CSVVSPDEQFF. CDR3 DNA sequence: TGCAGCGTTGTTTCTCCGGATGAGCAGTTCTTC.

The chain uses TRBV4-1 and TRBJ2-3; 11 positions agree with TRBD2. V lost 3 bases to trimming and J lost 2 bases; unmatched junction nucleotides: 7. This CDR3 contains 17 residues. The germline V gene encodes CDR1 MGHRA and CDR2 YSYEKL. In DNA form, the CDR3 reads TGCGCCAGCAGCCACATGTTGACTAGCGGGAACACAGATACGCAGTATTTT. Protein sequence: CASSHMLTSGNTDTQYF.